One sample yielded the 8 T cell receptor beta chains listed below, sequenced in a study of blood T cell repertoires in COVID-19. Profiling relied on immunoSEQ multiplex PCR, and the TCRdb table lists in-frame clones only, not all of them. The sample holds about 110,000 clones, about 93% seen once. The sequencing input was peripheral blood. These receptor sequences come from a woman in her 30s with acute or convalescent COVID-19.

The gene calls are TRBV28 and TRBJ1-1; D possibly corresponds to TRBD1 (6 bases). This CDR3 spans 16 amino acids. Trimming took 5 bases from V and 1 from J, leaving 17 bases between them. Germline CDR1 reads MDHEN; CDR2 reads SYDVKM. This CDR3 is CASSPPGIRGNTEAFF. CDR3 bases: TGTGCCAGCAGTCCACCTGGGATCAGGGGGAACACTGAAGCTTTCTTT.

The chain joins TRBV5-1 to TRBJ2-3, with D maybe TRBD1 (5 bases). V was pared by 4 bases and J by 2 bases, with 20 bases between. Germline V lookup: CDR1 SGHRS, CDR2 YFSETQ. This CDR3 is 17 amino acids long. The DNA for the CDR3 is TGCGCCAGCAGCACACAAACAGGACCCCAGGTCACAGATACGCAGTATTTT. Translating gives CASSTQTGPQVTDTQYF.

The V and J genes are TRBV7-9 and TRBJ2-7; 10 nucleotides agree with TRBD2. CDR3 length: 16 amino acids. V lost 5 bases, J lost 4 bases, and 11 bases stayed unmatched. CDR1 and CDR2 (germline): SEHNR, FQNEAQ (reference sequence). CDR3 in amino acids: CASSTVAGGSLYEQYF. The CDR3 DNA follows: TGTGCCAGCAGCACCGTAGCGGGAGGCTCCCTATACGAGCAGTACTTC.

This clone appeared once. V and J are TRBV7-2 and TRBJ1-5, with D unresolved. V shed 1 base and J shed 5 bases, with 12 bases lying between them. The germline CDR1 and CDR2 sequences are SGHTA and FQGNSA. The CDR3 has 15 amino acids. DNA for the CDR3: TGTGCCAGCAGCTTAGTGGCTGGCAGGCATCAGCCCCAGCATTTT. Translation: CASSLVAGRHQPQHF.

The gene calls are TRBV11-1 and TRBJ2-3, with TRBD1 identical over 7 bases. The V segment lost 5 bases and the J segment 5 bases; nucleotides outside the gene matches: 7. In germline, CDR1 is SGHAT, CDR2 FQDESV (reference sequence). CDR3 length: 14 residues. For the CDR3, the DNA is TGTGCCAGCAGCCCACGACAGGGACAAGATACGCAGTATTTT. It codes for CASSPRQGQDTQYF.

The DNA of the CDR3 is TGTGCCAGCAGCTCAATAGCGGATACGCAGTATTTT. Encoded protein: CASSSIADTQYF. This chain connects TRBV7-9 to TRBJ2-3, with D perhaps matching TRBD2 (5 bases). The CDR3 has 12 amino acids. CDR1 SEHNR and CDR2 FQNEAQ come from the germline V gene (reference sequence). Trimming shortened V by 4 bases and J by 6 bases, and 8 bases separated the two germline ends.

CDR3 sequence (DNA): TGTGCCAGTAGTATCGGCAGGGGAAGCGGGATTGAGACCCAGTACTTC. This translates into CASSIGRGSGIETQYF. The gene calls are TRBV19 and TRBJ2-5; D might be TRBD2 (7 bases). From germline, CDR1 is LNHDA and CDR2 SQIVND (reference sequence). V lost 3 bases and J 5 bases, leaving 19 bases between the germline ends. The CDR3 sequence is 16 residues long.

Here the CDR3 reads CASSHRDRTTGNTIYF. As DNA, the CDR3 is TGCGCCAGCAGCCATCGGGACAGAACTACTGGAAACACCATATATTTT. V and J are TRBV4-1 and TRBJ1-3, with 7 bases identical to TRBD1. After removal of 3 bases from V and 2 bases from J, the junction contained 7 bases not matched to a gene. Germline lookup yields CDR1 MGHRA and CDR2 YSYEKL. This CDR3 contains 16 residues.